Included here is one T cell receptor beta chain sequence, with context. Its antigen is unidentified. The CDR3 spans 14 residues. The germline gives CDR1 SGHRS, CDR2 YFSETQ. V dropped 1 base and J dropped 4 bases, with 11 bases sitting between them. The sample belongs to a study of blood T cells in healthy people across ages. There were healthy Caucasian individuals from Russia, aged about 6 to 100, serving as donors. Each of the donors had around 10 milliliters of peripheral blood drawn into EDTA-treated Vacutainer tubes. Study-wide points: It was the long-lived donors that had more naive CD4+ cells and higher diversity than aged donors.

A second roughly 6 to 11 cycle PCR used barcoded and J-beta primers. Each CDR3 protein gets one entry after TCRdb re-called the 5' RACE reads with MiXCR. The sample includes approximately 900,000 distinct CDR3 sequences, about 27% of them seen just once. Another study also made use of these data, one on T cells of mothers and their children. That paper states: Each donor was one of three healthy Caucasian mothers or one of their six children.

The chain joins TRBV5-1 to TRBJ1-1; tentatively, D is TRBD1 (5 bases). Material: blood. This clonotype originated in a woman aged 40 to 49 in good health. The CDR3 nucleotides are TGCGCCAGCAGCTTGCCAGGGCTAAGCACTGAAGCTTTCTTT. As protein: CASSLPGLSTEAFF.